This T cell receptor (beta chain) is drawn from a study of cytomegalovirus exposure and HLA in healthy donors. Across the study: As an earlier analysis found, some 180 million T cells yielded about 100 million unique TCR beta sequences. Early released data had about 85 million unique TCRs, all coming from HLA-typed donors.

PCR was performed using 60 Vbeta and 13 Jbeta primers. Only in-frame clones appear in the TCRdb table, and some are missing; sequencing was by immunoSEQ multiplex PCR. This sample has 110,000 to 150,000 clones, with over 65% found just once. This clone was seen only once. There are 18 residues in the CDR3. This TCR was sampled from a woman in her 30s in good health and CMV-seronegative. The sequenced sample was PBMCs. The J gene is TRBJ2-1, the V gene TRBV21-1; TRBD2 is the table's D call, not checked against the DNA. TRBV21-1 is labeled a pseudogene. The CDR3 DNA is TGTGCCAGCAGCAAACGAGCTAGCGGGAGTTCGCAATGCAATGAGCAGTTCTTC. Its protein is CASSKRASGSSQCNEQFF.